This entry features one T cell receptor (beta chain) sequence. This CDR3 comprises 17 residues. Germline lookup yields CDR1 SNHLY and CDR2 FYNNEI. The ends lost 5 bases at V and 3 bases at J; junction bases unmatched: 12. Original processing methods: Reference gene primer amplification gave estimated nucleated cell counts. The assay was immunoSEQ multiplex PCR, and TCRdb's table has in-frame clones only and misses some. The D gene and trimming were derived from the DNA, and the V and J assignments and clone size from that table. The sample has over 250,000 clones; around 90% are singletons. These data are taken from a study of blood T cell repertoires in COVID-19. Study background: From the United States, Italy and Spain came samples of acute and convalescent COVID-19. PBMCs, B-cell-depleted T cells, or T cells provided the cDNA or gDNA that made up the material.

Input material: peripheral blood. The receptor comes from a man aged 55 to 70 who had recovered from COVID-19. The chain recombines TRBV2 with TRBJ2-7, with 11 bases matching TRBD2. This CDR3 is CASSPLAGGLLFYEQYF. The CDR3 region has the DNA TGTGCCAGCAGTCCCCTAGCGGGGGGTCTCCTTTTCTACGAGCAGTACTTC.